This T cell receptor (beta chain) stems from a study of regulatory T cells in long-lasting Graves disease. Study at large: Newly diagnosed Graves' patients had under 3 months of antithyroid drugs.

Construction of TCR beta libraries relied on iRepertoire HTBI primers and on Arm-PCR targeting CDR3 regions. One entry per CDR3 protein, called by TCRdb with MiXCR from the multiplex PCR reads. The data show 450,000 to 500,000 distinct CDR3 sequences, roughly 17% seen once. The time point: newly diagnosed GD, antithyroid drugs for less than 3 months. Extracted PBMC RNA gave rise to the TCR library. The diagnosis of Graves' disease used American Thyroid Association guidelines. This CDR3 comprises 19 residues. In germline, CDR1 is SGHRS, CDR2 YFSETQ. On this clonotype itself: The junction does not match germline at one end; this may be a read error.

These data also formed part of another study, on T cells in Graves' hyperthyroidism and ophthalmopathy. From that study: The TCR CDR3 was amplified in a first-round RT-PCR using the HTBI primer set. The majority of expanded thyroid clonotypes above 0.001 also appeared in blood.

The material was peripheral blood mononuclear cells (PBMCs), obtained at new diagnosis, from a patient treated with antithyroid drugs. The clonotype originates from a man aged 40-55 years with Graves disease. The V and J genes are TRBV5-1 and TRBJ2-7, with 9 bases lining up with TRBD2. In DNA, the CDR3 is TGCGCCAGCAGCTTGGGCGGCCTAAGGGTAGCGGGAGAGTTTTACGAGCAGTGCTTC. This encodes CASSLGGLRVAGEFYEQCF.